The rows below give T cell receptor beta chains drawn from one sample of a study of Ad26.COV2.S vaccination and SARS-CoV-2 variants. This table comes from immunoSEQ multiplex PCR, and its TCRdb copy is limited to in-frame clones, with some not included. The data show about 680,000 clones, with roughly nine tenths seen just once and about 1.5% held by the top ten. The specimen comprised peripheral blood, sampled in a trial of Ad26.COV2.S vaccine versus placebo. The source of these receptors is a person between 18 and 65 years old who received the Ad26.COV2.S COVID-19 vaccine or a placebo. Both conserved end residues are part of each CDR3. The D gene is left open where the match is weak. Clone size is given for some rows only: seen once, a few or many times, or a class if the clone is expanded.

CDR3: CASSSQGGYYGYTF; DNA: TGCGCCAGCAGCTCCCAGGGGGGATACTATGGCTACACCTTC; size: NA; D: TRBD1; V: TRBV5-1; J: TRBJ1-2; length: 14
CDR3: CASLGLAGYEQYF; DNA: TGTGCCAGCCTTGGACTAGCGGGTTACGAGCAGTACTTC; size: NA; D: TRBD2; V: TRBV7-9; J: TRBJ2-7; length: 13
CDR3: CASRAGGPTNTGELFF; DNA: TGTGCCAGCCGAGCCGGGGGCCCAACGAACACCGGGGAGCTGTTTTTT; size: NA; D: NA; V: TRBV7-2; J: TRBJ2-2; length: 16
CDR3: CAWSVLSLYTEAFF; DNA: TGTGCCTGGAGTGTATTGAGTCTCTACACTGAAGCTTTCTTT; size: NA; D: NA; V: TRBV30; J: TRBJ1-1; length: 14
CDR3: CASSLGTGSSYEQYF; DNA: TGTGCCAGCAGCTTAGGGACAGGGAGCTCCTACGAGCAGTACTTC; size: once; D: TRBD1; V: TRBV7-9; J: TRBJ2-7; length: 15
CDR3: CAISALGLVYGNEQFF; DNA: TGTGCCATCAGTGCGCTGGGACTAGTGTACGGCAATGAGCAGTTCTTC; size: NA; D: TRBD2; V: TRBV10-3; J: TRBJ2-1; length: 16
CDR3: CASSRDRGSVPYEQYF; DNA: TGTGCCAGTAGTAGGGACAGGGGATCTGTGCCCTACGAGCAGTACTTC; size: NA; D: TRBD1; V: TRBV19; J: TRBJ2-7; length: 16
CDR3: CATSNTPRPVSRGSPLHF; DNA: TGTGCCACCAGCAACACCCCCCGTCCGGTCTCTCGGGGTTCACCCCTCCACTTT; size: NA; D: NA; V: TRBV15; J: TRBJ1-6; length: 18
CDR3: CASSLRGPTDTQYF; DNA: TGCGCCAGCAGCCTAAGGGGGCCCACAGATACGCAGTATTTT; size: NA; D: TRBD1; V: TRBV4-1; J: TRBJ2-3; length: 14
CDR3: CASSLAPLGSGGTSTDTQYF; DNA: TGCGCCAGCAGCCTAGCCCCCCTTGGGAGCGGGGGAACTAGCACAGATACGCAGTATTTT; size: once; D: TRBD2; V: TRBV5-1; J: TRBJ2-3; length: 20